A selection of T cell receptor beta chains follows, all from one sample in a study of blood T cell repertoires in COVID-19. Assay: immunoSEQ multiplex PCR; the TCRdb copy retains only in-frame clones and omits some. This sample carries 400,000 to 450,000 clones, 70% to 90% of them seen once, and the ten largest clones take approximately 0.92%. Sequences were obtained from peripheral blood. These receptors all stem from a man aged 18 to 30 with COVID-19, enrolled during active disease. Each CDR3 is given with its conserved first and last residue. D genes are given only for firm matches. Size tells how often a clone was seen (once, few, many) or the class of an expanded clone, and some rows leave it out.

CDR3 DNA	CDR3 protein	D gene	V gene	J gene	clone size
TGTGCCAGCTCACCGAGGACCGGGGAGCTGTTTTTT	CASSPRTGELFF	.	TRBV18	TRBJ2-2	few
TGTGCCAGCAGTGATTCAATAGCGGGAGGGATCATACGAGGCATTGATACGCAGTATTTT	CASSDSIAGGIIRGIDTQYF	TRBD2	TRBV6-1	TRBJ2-3	.
TGTGCCAGCAGTGAACGACTGGGAGGGGATTCACCCCTCCACTTT	CASSERLGGDSPLHF	.	TRBV6-4	TRBJ1-6	few
TGCGCCAGCAGCTTGGGGCCGAACAATCAGCCCCAGCATTTT	CASSLGPNNQPQHF	.	TRBV5-1	TRBJ1-5	.
TGTGCCACCAGCGAGGGACAGCGCCCAGATACGCAGTATTTT	CATSEGQRPDTQYF	TRBD1	TRBV15	TRBJ2-3	once
TGTGCCAGTAGTTCACAGGGGGCAGAGACCCAGTACTTC	CASSSQGAETQYF	TRBD1	TRBV19	TRBJ2-5	.
TGTGCCAGCAGCCCCAGACAGGGGGTGTTAAAGACCCAGTACTTC	CASSPRQGVLKTQYF	TRBD1	TRBV6-5	TRBJ2-5	.
TGTGCCAGCAGGCCTCAGACCAGGGGTGGAAGGTCTGGGGCCAACGTCCTGACTTTC	CASRPQTRGGRSGANVLTF	.	TRBV6-2/TRBV6-3	TRBJ2-6	.
TGCGCCAGCAGCTGGACAGGGTACGACTACGAGCAGTACTTC	CASSWTGYDYEQYF	TRBD1	TRBV5-1	TRBJ2-7	.
TGTGCCAGCAATGCAAGGGGATTCTCTGGGGCCAACGTCCTGACTTTC	CASNARGFSGANVLTF	.	TRBV2	TRBJ2-6	once
TGTGCCAGCAGCTTCACAGGGGGCCATGGCTACACCTTC	CASSFTGGHGYTF	TRBD1	TRBV7-9	TRBJ1-2	.
TGTGCCAGCAGCTTGGGACAGGGAATCTCCTCTGGGGCCAACGTCCTGACTTTC	CASSLGQGISSGANVLTF	TRBD1	TRBV5-5	TRBJ2-6	.
TGTGCCAGCAGCTTATTAGAGGGCGGGAGAGAGCAGTACTTC	CASSLLEGGREQYF	TRBD2	TRBV11-2	TRBJ2-7	.
TGCGCCAGCAGTCAACTATCCTCCGGGTTGAGCTCTGGAAACACCATATATTTT	CASSQLSSGLSSGNTIYF	.	TRBV23-1	TRBJ1-3	once
TGTGCCACCAGTGATACAGGGAACTCCTACGAGCAGTACTTC	CATSDTGNSYEQYF	.	TRBV24-1	TRBJ2-7	once
TGCGCCAGCAGCTGGTCTAGCGGATACACCGGGGAGCTGTTTTTT	CASSWSSGYTGELFF	TRBD2	TRBV5-1	TRBJ2-2	.
TGCGCCAGCAGCCAAGACTACGAGGCCTTTACCCGATTT	CASSQDYEAFTRF	.	TRBV4-1	TRBJ1-1	.
TGTGCCAGCAGCCCGGCCCAACTAGCGGGAGCCTACAATGAGCAGTTCTTC	CASSPAQLAGAYNEQFF	TRBD2	TRBV5-4	TRBJ2-1	once
TGTGCCAGCAGCCAGCAGGGGATAGGCTCCGAAGCTTTCTTT	CASSQQGIGSEAFF	.	TRBV3-1/TRBV3-2	TRBJ1-1	.
TGTGCCAGCAGCAAGACTAGCGGGAGAGGGGAGACCCAGTACTTC	CASSKTSGRGETQYF	TRBD2	TRBV5-4	TRBJ2-5	.
TGTGCCAGTTACTACGGGGGCTATGGCTACACCTTC	CASYYGGYGYTF	.	TRBV6-5	TRBJ1-2	.
TGCGCCAGCAGCTTGTCGCCTCCGGGACAGGGCAGGACAGATACGCAGTATTTT	CASSLSPPGQGRTDTQYF	TRBD1	TRBV5-1	TRBJ2-3	.
TGTGCCAGCAGCTTCCCGTTTCAGCGGAACACTGAAGCTTTCTTT	CASSFPFQRNTEAFF	.	TRBV5-4	TRBJ1-1	.
TGTGCCAGCAGTGAGGCCCTGACAGGGAACACTGAAGCTTTCTTT	CASSEALTGNTEAFF	.	TRBV6-1	TRBJ1-1	.
TGTGCCAGCAGCCGAGGACAGTCCGGGGAGCTGTTTTTT	CASSRGQSGELFF	.	TRBV12-3/TRBV12-4	TRBJ2-2	.
TGTGCCAGCAGCCAACAGGGCACAGATACGCAGTATTTT	CASSQQGTDTQYF	.	TRBV3-1/TRBV3-2	TRBJ2-3	.
TGCGCCAGCAGCCCTCGGGGACTAGCGGGGTACGAGACCCAGTACTTC	CASSPRGLAGYETQYF	TRBD2	TRBV5-1	TRBJ2-5	.
TGTGCCAGCAGTCACGGGGGGGCCCCAGATACGCAGTATTTT	CASSHGGAPDTQYF	TRBD2	TRBV9	TRBJ2-3	.
TGTGCCAGCAGCTATAGCGGGGGGGCAGAGACCCAGTACTTC	CASSYSGGAETQYF	TRBD2	TRBV7-7	TRBJ2-5	few